These 16 T cell receptor beta chains were sequenced from one sample in a study of cytomegalovirus exposure and HLA in healthy donors. The PCR had 60 Vbeta and 13 Jbeta primers. Only in-frame clones appear in the TCRdb table, and some are missing; sequencing was by immunoSEQ multiplex PCR. The table records about 160,000 clones, approximately 88% of them present only once. Sequenced material: PBMCs. The source is a boy under 10 years old in good health and CMV-seronegative.

This clone was seen more than once but under ten times. J is TRBJ2-3 and V is TRBV27; possibly TRBD1 for D (6 bases). The CDR3 consists of 15 residues. The V end lost 6 bases, the J end lost 0 bases, and 13 bases lay between the germline ends. Germline CDR1 MNHEY, CDR2 SMNVEV (reference sequence). CDR3 nucleotide sequence: TGTGCCAGCAGATCAGGGGTTTTTAGCACAGATACGCAGTATTTT. Protein product: CASRSGVFSTDTQYF.

The V and J genes are TRBV6-5 and TRBJ1-1; no clear D. There are 14 residues in the CDR3. The germline gives CDR1 MNHEY, CDR2 SVGAGI. Trimming stripped 3 bases from V and 0 bases from J, with 8 bases between. The CDR3 here is CASSYGQLNTEAFF. DNA of the CDR3: TGTGCCAGCAGTTATGGCCAGTTGAACACTGAAGCTTTCTTT.

This clone has a single count. V gene TRBV7-2 combines with J gene TRBJ1-2, with 7 bases fitting TRBD1. Germline V lookup: CDR1 SGHTA, CDR2 FQGNSA. The CDR3 extends over 13 amino acids. Trimming cost V 3 bases and J 7 bases; bases outside gene matches: 5. The CDR3 is CASSLRGHGGYTF. CDR3 coding DNA: TGTGCCAGCAGCTTGAGGGGGCATGGTGGCTACACCTTC.

The chain combines TRBV27 with TRBJ1-1; TRBD1 agrees at 7 bases. The CDR3 length is 15 residues. Germline V CDR1 and CDR2: MNHEY, SMNVEV (reference sequence). Trimming cost V 6 bases and J 1 base; bases outside gene matches: 8. CDR3 nucleotide sequence: TGTGCCAGCAGCTTACAATACAGGGGGAACACTGAAGCTTTCTTT. This translates into CASSLQYRGNTEAFF.

This sequence joins TRBV13 and TRBJ1-6; D unresolved. V dropped 5 bases and J dropped 9 bases, with 17 bases sitting between them. This CDR3 region has 15 residues. Germline lookup yields CDR1 PRHDT and CDR2 FYEKMQ (reference sequence). DNA of the CDR3: TGTGCCAGCAGCGAGGCGGGCCAGGTGGGTTCACCCCTCCACTTT. Translated: CASSEAGQVGSPLHF.

The CDR3 here is CATSMAGRNSYNEQFF. CDR3 DNA: TGTGCCACCAGCATGGCCGGGAGAAACTCCTACAATGAGCAGTTCTTC. The V call is TRBV15, the J call TRBJ2-1; D perhaps matches TRBD2 (6 bases). This CDR3 contains 16 residues. Germline V lookup: CDR1 LNHNV, CDR2 YYDKDF (reference sequence). V was clipped by 4 bases and J by 0 bases, with 13 bases between them.

The sample holds one count of this clone. V gene TRBV5-6 combines with J gene TRBJ2-4, with 8 nucleotides matching TRBD2. The CDR3 has 17 amino acids. Germline loops: CDR1 SGHDT, CDR2 YYEEEE. V gave up 0 bases and J gave up 1 base; unmatched junction bases: 6. The CDR3 sequence is CASSLAGGGFAKNIQYF. The CDR3 nucleotides read TGTGCCAGCAGCTTGGCCGGGGGGGGCTTCGCCAAAAACATTCAGTACTTC.

The chain couples TRBV5-5 to TRBJ1-2; D is perhaps TRBD1 (5 bases). The CDR3 spans 14 residues. V gave up 6 bases and J gave up 6 bases, with 18 bases separating them. Germline V CDR1 and CDR2: SGHKS, YYEKEE (reference sequence). Here the CDR3 reads CASTSQGGRNGYTF. The CDR3 DNA reads as TGTGCCAGCACCAGCCAGGGAGGTAGAAATGGCTACACCTTC. Looking up the rest from reference TRBV5-5 and TRBJ1-2 gives the full variable domain: DAGVTQSPTHLIKTRGQQVTLRCSPISGHKSVSWYQQVLGQGPQFIFQYYEKEERGRGNFPDRFSARQFPNYSSELNVNALLLGDSALYLCASTSQGGRNGYTFGSGTRLTVV.

The chain joins TRBV14 to TRBJ2-3, with D hard to call. Germline V CDR1 and CDR2: SGHDN, FVKESK. With 1 base removed from V and 4 bases from J, the gap between germline ends came to 6 bases. CDR3 length equals 13 residues. CDR3 protein: CASSQVIADTQYF. The CDR3 DNA is TGTGCCAGCAGCCAAGTAATTGCAGATACGCAGTATTTT. The full variable domain, with the rest looked up from reference TRBV14 and TRBJ2-3, is EAGVTQFPSHSVIEKGQTVTLRCDPISGHDNLYWYRRVMGKEIKFLLHFVKESKQDESGMPNNRFLAERTGGTYSTLKVQPAELEDSGVYFCASSQVIADTQYFGPGTRLTVL.

This clone was counted once. The rearrangement links TRBV10-1 to TRBJ1-5, with D perhaps TRBD1 (5 bases). Germline CDR1 reads WNHNN; CDR2 reads SYGVQD (reference sequence). V was clipped by 10 bases and J by 3 bases, with 22 bases between them. CDR3 size: 16 residues. CDR3 amino acids: CATMDLQVSLNQPQHF. The CDR3 region has the DNA TGCGCCACCATGGATTTACAGGTTTCCCTCAATCAGCCCCAGCATTTT.

The chain combines TRBV5-1 with TRBJ2-1; tentatively, D is TRBD2 (5 bases). CDR1 SGHRS and CDR2 YFSETQ come from the germline V gene. The CDR3 totals 17 residues. V was pared by 0 bases and J by 0 bases, with 13 bases between. This CDR3 is CASSLGASLFSYNEQFF. CDR3 DNA sequence: TGCGCCAGCAGCTTGGGGGCTAGCCTATTCTCCTACAATGAGCAGTTCTTC.

The chain recombines TRBV15 with TRBJ1-1; D gene unclear. This CDR3 comprises 11 residues. Trimming shortened V by 3 bases and J by 10 bases, and 9 bases separated the two germline ends. Germline assignment: CDR1 LNHNV and CDR2 YYDKDF (reference sequence). The CDR3 DNA reads TGTGCCACCAGCAGTCTCACGGGAGCTTTCTTT. Translation: CATSSLTGAFF.

V gene TRBV28 combines with J gene TRBJ2-5, with D maybe TRBD2 (6 bases). The V gene lost 8 bases and the J gene lost 6 bases, with 19 bases spanning the gap. The length of the CDR3 is 14 residues. Per the germline V gene, CDR1 is MDHEN and CDR2 is SYDVKM. The CDR3 DNA sequence: TGTGCCAGCGCGGGGTGGGGCTTGATGAAGACCCAGTACTTC. It yields the protein CASAGWGLMKTQYF.

This chain uses TRBV27 with TRBJ1-2; a possible D gene is TRBD1 (6 bases). Trimming stripped 5 bases from V and 4 bases from J, with 14 bases between. Per the germline V gene, CDR1 is MNHEY and CDR2 is SMNVEV (reference sequence). The CDR3 length is 14 residues. The CDR3 is CASSPLLQGYGYTF. The DNA of the CDR3 is TGTGCCAGCAGTCCACTACTACAGGGCTATGGCTACACCTTC.

The V and J genes are TRBV2 and TRBJ2-5, with TRBD2 identical over 9 bases. With 3 bases clipped from V and 4 bases from J, the junction kept 15 bases outside the gene matches. Looked up from germline, CDR1 is SNHLY and CDR2 is FYNNEI. CDR3 size: 18 residues. This CDR3 reads CASSDTRGPSGARETQYF. As DNA, the CDR3 is TGTGCCAGCAGTGACACCCGGGGCCCTAGCGGGGCCCGAGAGACCCAGTACTTC.

V and J are TRBV18 and TRBJ2-1, with TRBD2 matching over 14 bases. The V gene's germline CDR1 is KGHSH and CDR2 LQKENI. There are 16 residues in the CDR3. V was pared by 4 bases and J by 5 bases, with 4 bases of the junction left unmatched. CDR3 in amino acids: CASSRGTSGGNNEQFF. Written as DNA, the CDR3 is TGTGCCAGCTCACGTGGGACTAGCGGGGGAAACAATGAGCAGTTCTTC.